The 31 T cell receptor beta chains reported below all come from one sample, sequenced in a study of PD-1 blockade in classical Hodgkin lymphoma. Assay used: immunoSEQ multiplex PCR; TCRdb lists only in-frame clones, some missing. The sample carries roughly 2,500 clones, over 60% recorded once. The time point is: cycle 4 day 1 (C4D1), after more than 5 weeks of nivolumab. All patients relapsed after autologous stem cell transplantation, and brentuximab vedotin exposure varied. Magnetic depletion of non-target cells from thawed PBMCs yielded purified CD8+ T cells. The source was CD8+ T cells from blood, collected before the fourth cycle of nivolumab. The receptors were gathered from a human donor with classical Hodgkin lymphoma.

This sequence joins TRBV4-3 and TRBJ2-7; no firm D call. The V gene's germline CDR1 is LGHNA and CDR2 YSLEER. This CDR3 has 17 amino acids. The germline V and J ends were trimmed by 1 base and 1 base, with 17 bases remaining between them. The CDR3 sequence: CASSQGLSEASSYEQYF. DNA of the CDR3: TGCGCCAGCAGCCAAGGTCTGTCGGAAGCGTCTTCCTACGAGCAGTACTTC.

This clone showed up just once. The chain links TRBV5-1 to TRBJ2-1; the D call may be TRBD1 or TRBD2 (5 bases each). Looked up from germline, CDR1 is SGHRS and CDR2 is YFSETQ. Trimming removed 6 bases at V and 0 bases at J, with 7 bases between. The CDR3 totals 13 residues. The CDR3 sequence is CASTGSSYNEQFF. CDR3 DNA: TGCGCCAGCACAGGGAGCTCCTACAATGAGCAGTTCTTC.

V usage is TRBV6-6 and J usage is TRBJ1-1; a weak D match, TRBD1 (5 bases). The length of the CDR3 is 12 residues. V shed 7 bases and J shed 4 bases, with 10 bases lying between them. The germline V gene has CDR1 MNHNY and CDR2 SVGAGI (reference sequence). CDR3 amino acids: CASIAGGTEAFF. In DNA form, the CDR3 reads TGTGCCAGCATTGCGGGGGGCACTGAAGCTTTCTTT.

On this clone: One end of the junction is discordant with germline, which a read error may explain. The chain carries TRBV10-3 and TRBJ1-1, with D maybe TRBD1 (5 bases). This CDR3 comprises 14 residues. Per the germline V gene, CDR1 is ENHRY and CDR2 is SYGVKD. CDR3 in DNA: TGTGCCAGCAGTTACTGGGGGGAAAAAGCTGAAGCTTTCTTT. It specifies CASSYWGEKAEAFF.

V is TRBV5-4 and J is TRBJ2-2; D is possibly TRBD2 (6 bases). Germline lookup yields CDR1 SGHNT and CDR2 YYREEE (reference sequence). Trimming took 4 bases from V and 0 from J, leaving 7 bases between them. The CDR3 loop spans 14 amino acids. The CDR3 DNA follows: TGTGCCAGCAGCGGGGGGTCGAACACCGGGGAGCTGTTTTTT. Its protein product is CASSGGSNTGELFF.

The chain is built from TRBV19 and TRBJ2-5; 7 positions match TRBD1. Germline CDR1 and CDR2: LNHDA and SQIVND (reference sequence). CDR3 length equals 21 residues. V gave up 3 bases and J gave up 7 bases; unmatched junction bases: 29. DNA of the CDR3: TGTGCCAGTAGTATTCCGCAGGGGGTACTGATCCGACAGGTACGACCTGGGACCCAGTACTTC. This translates into CASSIPQGVLIRQVRPGTQYF. Full variable domain (remainder filled in from reference TRBV19 and TRBJ2-5): DGGITQSPKYLFRKEGQNVTLSCEQNLNHDAMYWYRQDPGQGLRLIYYSQIVNDFQKGDIAEGYSVSREKKESFPLTVTSAQKNPTAFYLCASSIPQGVLIRQVRPGTQYFGPGTRLLVL.

The V call is TRBV27, the J call TRBJ2-1; 11 bases are shared with TRBD2. Germline V CDR1 and CDR2: MNHEY, SMNVEV (reference sequence). The V segment lost 6 bases and the J segment 8 bases; nucleotides outside the gene matches: 3. The CDR3 has 13 amino acids. The CDR3 nucleotides read TGTGCCAGCAGCGGGACTAGCGGAGATGAGCAGTTCTTC. Translated, it gives CASSGTSGDEQFF.

The genes are TRBV11-2 and TRBJ2-5, with D tentatively TRBD1 (5 bases). The V end lost 5 bases, the J end lost 3 bases, and 13 bases lay between the germline ends. The length of the CDR3 is 14 residues. The germline V gene has CDR1 SGHAT and CDR2 FQNNGV. The chain's CDR3 is CASSPPNRKETQYF. The CDR3 nucleotides read TGTGCCAGCAGCCCGCCGAACAGGAAAGAGACCCAGTACTTC.

The chain employs TRBV18 and TRBJ1-1; 12 bases align to TRBD1. The CDR3 is made up of 18 amino acids. V was clipped by 5 bases and J by 1 base; unmatched bases: 11. CDR1 and CDR2 from the germline V gene are KGHSH and LQKENI. The CDR3 DNA reads as TGTGCCAGCTCAAGATATCCGGGACAGGGGGCCCGGAACACTGAAGCTTTCTTT. This sequence encodes CASSRYPGQGARNTEAFF.

The V and J genes are TRBV27 and TRBJ2-3; D gene uncertain. Between the trimmed V and J ends, which lost 5 bases and 0 bases, there was a span of 21 bases. This CDR3 is 18 amino acids long. Looked up from germline, CDR1 is MNHEY and CDR2 is SMNVEV (reference sequence). The CDR3 nucleotides are TGTGCCAGCAGTCCCGGGCCGCACCTAGACTCTAGCACAGATACGCAGTATTTT. Translating it yields CASSPGPHLDSSTDTQYF.

The chain combines TRBV4-1 with TRBJ1-4, with 7 bases matching TRBD1. This CDR3 spans 16 amino acids. The ends lost 4 bases at V and 4 bases at J; junction bases unmatched: 9. Per the germline V gene, CDR1 is MGHRA and CDR2 is YSYEKL. Written as DNA, the CDR3 is TGCGCCAGCAGCCCTCAAGGGGGACAGAGTAATGAAAAACTGTTTTTT. This sequence encodes CASSPQGGQSNEKLFF.

The chain links TRBV6-4 to TRBJ1-4; TRBD1 might be the D (6 bases). Germline CDR1 MRHNA, CDR2 SNTAGT. The CDR3 is made up of 14 amino acids. The ends were cut back, 6 bases at V and 7 bases at J, with 15 bases in the middle. CDR3 loop: CASSRTVGGEKLFF. The CDR3 DNA reads as TGTGCCAGCAGCCGGACAGTGGGGGGTGAAAAACTGTTTTTT.

The chain combines TRBV28 with TRBJ1-2, with 8 bases that match TRBD1. The CDR3 contains 14 residues. Trimming cost V 5 bases and J 8 bases; bases outside gene matches: 10. The V gene's germline CDR1 is MDHEN and CDR2 SYDVKM. For the CDR3, the DNA is TGTGCCAGCAGTACCTCCGGACAGGGTCCCGGCTACACCTTC. Its protein product is CASSTSGQGPGYTF.

This clone has only a few counts. The V and J genes are TRBV19 and TRBJ2-1; tentatively, D is TRBD2 (6 bases). The CDR3 consists of 13 residues. Germline CDR1 is LNHDA and CDR2 is SQIVND (reference sequence). Between the trimmed V and J ends, which lost 4 bases and 2 bases, there was a span of 6 bases. DNA for the CDR3: TGTGCCAGTAGTAGCGGGGCCTACAATGAGCAGTTCTTC. Protein sequence: CASSSGAYNEQFF.

By sample share, this clone is medium-sized. The V and J genes are TRBV6-6 and TRBJ2-7; D is unclear. The V end was cut by 2 bases, the J end by 3 bases, with 8 bases between. Germline V CDR1 and CDR2: MNHNY, SVGAGI (reference sequence). The CDR3 loop spans 13 amino acids. The CDR3 here is CASSYGENYEQYV. CDR3 sequence (DNA): TGTGCCAGCAGTTACGGGGAAAACTACGAGCAGTACGTC.

The chain uses TRBV7-9 and TRBJ2-7; 9 bases are a match to TRBD1. Trimming removed 4 bases from V and 5 bases from J; junction bases left unmatched: 15. This CDR3 is 17 amino acids long. Germline lookup yields CDR1 SEHNR and CDR2 FQNEAQ (reference sequence). CDR3 in amino acids: CASSSFSYGQGTDEQYF. The CDR3 coding sequence is TGTGCCAGCAGCTCCTTCAGCTACGGACAGGGGACGGACGAGCAGTACTTC.

This clone was observed a handful of times. The V call is TRBV11-2, the J call TRBJ1-2, with D hard to call. The CDR3 is made up of 14 amino acids. Trimming pared 0 bases from V and 8 bases from J, leaving 13 bases between. The germline V gene has CDR1 SGHAT and CDR2 FQNNGV. CDR3 in DNA: TGTGCCAGCAGCTTAGATCGCACGCCCGGGGGCTACACCTTC. Translated: CASSLDRTPGGYTF. Looking up the rest from reference TRBV11-2 and TRBJ1-2 gives the full variable domain: EAGVAQSPRYKIIEKRQSVAFWCNPISGHATLYWYQQILGQGPKLLIQFQNNGVVDDSQLPKDRFSAERLKGVDSTLKIQPAKLEDSAVYLCASSLDRTPGGYTFGSGTRLTVV.

V is TRBV18 and J is TRBJ1-1; 9 bases are a match to TRBD1. The J segment lost 1 base and the V segment lost 0 bases, leaving 3 bases of the junction unmatched. The CDR3 runs 16 residues. Germline assignment: CDR1 KGHSH and CDR2 LQKENI. The CDR3 sequence: CASSPPRGQGNTEAFF. The CDR3 bases are TGTGCCAGCTCACCACCGAGGGGACAGGGGAACACTGAAGCTTTCTTT. Using reference TRBV18 and TRBJ1-1 for the parts outside the CDR3, the full variable domain is NAGVMQNPRHLVRRRGQEARLRCSPMKGHSHVYWYRQLPEEGLKFMVYLQKENIIDESGMPKERFSAEFPKEGPSILRIQQVVRGDSAAYFCASSPPRGQGNTEAFFGQGTRLTVV.

By sample fraction, this clone is medium-sized. V usage is TRBV10-2 and J usage is TRBJ2-7; D gene unclear. Germline CDR1 and CDR2: WSHSY and SAAADI. The CDR3 is made up of 13 amino acids. Trimming took 6 bases from V and 6 from J, leaving 15 bases between them. CDR3 amino acids: CASSHDRRSEQYF. In DNA, the CDR3 is TGCGCCAGCAGCCACGATAGAAGGAGCGAGCAGTACTTC.

The genes are TRBV7-9 and TRBJ1-6, with D unclear. The germline V and J ends were trimmed by 6 bases and 6 bases, with 9 bases remaining between them. There are 13 residues in the CDR3. From germline, CDR1 is SEHNR and CDR2 FQNEAQ (reference sequence). The chain's CDR3 is CASRAASNSPLHF. The CDR3 DNA reads as TGTGCCAGCAGGGCGGCCAGTAATTCACCCCTCCACTTT.

The chain employs TRBV11-3 and TRBJ2-5, with a tentative D call TRBD1 (5 bases). Germline V gives CDR1 SGHNT, CDR2 YENEEA. Deletions cut 3 bases from V and 5 bases from J, with 19 bases between. The CDR3 is made up of 16 amino acids. CDR3 in amino acids: CASSLEFAAGRETQYF. CDR3 nucleotide sequence: TGTGCCAGCAGCTTGGAATTTGCGGCAGGGCGGGAGACCCAGTACTTC.

The gene calls are TRBV5-5 and TRBJ2-7; no definite D call. V was pared by 4 bases and J by 4 bases, with 18 bases between. The CDR3 has 15 amino acids. CDR1 is SGHKS and CDR2 is YYEKEE in the germline V gene (reference sequence). The CDR3 is CASSHSVSDRYEQYV. The DNA for the CDR3 is TGTGCCAGCAGCCATTCCGTCTCCGATAGGTACGAGCAGTACGTC.

The rearrangement links TRBV30 to TRBJ2-7; 8 positions agree with TRBD1. This CDR3 spans 12 amino acids. J was trimmed by 5 bases and V by 5 bases; bases with no gene match: 5. Germline assignment: CDR1 GTSNPN and CDR2 SVGIG (reference sequence). In DNA, the CDR3 is TGTGCCTGGGGACAGGGAAGGGACGAGCAGTACTTC. Its protein is CAWGQGRDEQYF.

This chain connects TRBV6-1 to TRBJ1-6, with D unresolved. The CDR3 runs 14 residues. Germline V lookup: CDR1 MNHNS, CDR2 SASEGT. The V gene lost 3 bases and the J gene lost 4 bases, with 7 bases spanning the gap. CDR3 coding DNA: TGTGCCAGCAGTGAGGGAATGTATAATTCACCCCTCCACTTT. This sequence encodes CASSEGMYNSPLHF.

The table lists this clone with a count of one. This chain links TRBV6-6 with TRBJ1-6, with a weak D call TRBD1 (6 bases). Trimming shortened V by 3 bases and J by 10 bases, and 16 bases separated the two germline ends. This CDR3 is 15 amino acids long. Germline CDR1 is MNHNY and CDR2 is SVGAGI (reference sequence). The CDR3 spells CASSYASQGSSPLHF. CDR3 nucleotides: TGTGCCAGCAGTTATGCTTCGCAGGGGAGCTCACCCCTCCACTTT.

With respect to this clone: The germline gene is not matched at one end of the junction; a read error may be the cause. The V call is TRBV19, the J call TRBJ2-1; 9 positions match TRBD2. The CDR3 contains 15 residues. Germline loops: CDR1 LNHDA, CDR2 SQIVND (reference sequence). The CDR3 DNA sequence: TGTGCCAGTAGTACAGCGGGGGGCTCCCACAATGAGCAGTTCTTC. This gives the protein CASSTAGGSHNEQFF.

This sequence joins TRBV19 and TRBJ2-5; perhaps TRBD2 as D (8 bases). Between the trimmed V and J ends, which lost 4 bases and 7 bases, there was a span of 19 bases. The germline V gene encodes CDR1 LNHDA and CDR2 SQIVND (reference sequence). The CDR3 is 15 amino acids. CDR3 in DNA: TGTGCCAGTAGTACAACAGGGGCCGCGGGGGGGACCCAGTACTTC. As protein: CASSTTGAAGGTQYF.

The chain combines TRBV7-2 with TRBJ2-1; D is unresolved. Germline values: CDR1 SGHTA, CDR2 FQGNSA. The CDR3 is 12 amino acids. V lost 0 bases and J lost 5, with 2 bases in between. CDR3 sequence (DNA): TGTGCCAGCAGCTTAGCTAACAATGAGCAGTTCTTC. Protein sequence: CASSLANNEQFF.

This clone is deemed large (0.1 to 1%). The chain carries TRBV6-6 and TRBJ1-1; a possible D gene is TRBD1 (6 bases). V was shortened by 1 base and J by 6 bases, with 12 bases between the two germline ends. CDR3 length: 14 amino acids. Germline V gene sequence: CDR1 MNHNY, CDR2 SVGAGI (reference sequence). As DNA, the CDR3 is TGTGCCAGCAGTTACTTCGGGGAGGGGGCTGAAGCTTTCTTT. Translation gives CASSYFGEGAEAFF.

In its sample, this clone was seen a few times. CDR3 in amino acids: CAISEPGGTGNEQFF. The CDR3 DNA reads as TGTGCCATCAGTGAGCCCGGGGGGACAGGGAATGAGCAGTTCTTC. The rearrangement joins TRBV10-3 to TRBJ2-1; 9 bases are a match to TRBD1. The CDR3 has 15 residues. The V and J ends lost 2 bases and 7 bases, in that order; junction bases with no gene match: 6. Germline V gene lookup returns CDR1 ENHRY and CDR2 SYGVKD.

The rearrangement uses TRBV7-9 and TRBJ2-3; 10 bases are shared with TRBD2. CDR1 and CDR2 from the germline V gene are SEHNR and FQNEAQ (reference sequence). The CDR3 consists of 19 residues. Unmatched junction bases numbered 20, after V lost 5 bases and J lost 6 bases. As DNA, the CDR3 is TGTGCCAGCAGCCCTGGGCGTCTAGCGGGGGACGTCAAGGGGGATACGCAGTATTTT. Translation: CASSPGRLAGDVKGDTQYF.